These T cell receptor beta chains were read from a single sample in a study of regulatory T cells in long-lasting Graves disease. TCRdb fed the multiplex PCR reads into MiXCR, producing one record per CDR3 protein. Of about 560,000 distinct CDR3 sequences in the sample, roughly a sixth are singletons; the top ten hold more than 10%. These same records also appear under a second study, on T cells in Graves' hyperthyroidism and ophthalmopathy.

The sample was peripheral blood mononuclear cells (PBMCs), taken at new diagnosis, from a patient treated with antithyroid drugs. The source of these receptors is a man aged 18 to 30 with Graves disease. Each CDR3 is given with its conserved first and last residue. The order of the fields is D gene, J gene, clone size, V gene, CDR3 DNA, CDR3 protein. D genes are given only for firm matches. The size entry is marked missing in some rows and otherwise reads once, few, many or a size class.

D: .
J: TRBJ1-1
size: few
V: TRBV13
DNA: TGTGCCAGCAGCTTATTTTCGGCAGGACTCCATGAAGCTTTCTTT
CDR3: CASSLFSAGLHEAFF

D: .
J: TRBJ1-4
size: many
V: TRBV30
DNA: TGTGCCTGGAGCCTAGACGGAGCAACTAATGAAAAACTGTTTTTT
CDR3: CAWSLDGATNEKLFF

D: TRBD1
J: TRBJ1-5
size: few
V: TRBV6-1
DNA: TGTGCCAGCAGTACCAACTTAAGGACAGGGGGCGCAGAAGGCAATCAGCCCCAGCATTTT
CDR3: CASSTNLRTGGAEGNQPQHF

D: TRBD1
J: TRBJ2-2
size: few
V: TRBV19
DNA: TGTGCCAGTAGCATAGACAGGGTCGGCACCGGGGAGCTGTTTTTT
CDR3: CASSIDRVGTGELFF

D: .
J: TRBJ1-4
size: many
V: TRBV12-3/TRBV12-4
DNA: TGTGCCAGCAGGGGGGATTCCAATGAAAAACTGTTTTTT
CDR3: CASRGDSNEKLFF

D: .
J: TRBJ2-7
size: few
V: TRBV5-1
DNA: TGCGCCAGCAGCTGGGACGGATATTCCTACGAGCAGTACTTC
CDR3: CASSWDGYSYEQYF

D: .
J: TRBJ2-7
size: .
V: TRBV11-1
DNA: TGTGCCAACAGCTTAGCCCTCGACAGGCTCCTCTACGAGCAGTACTTC
CDR3: CANSLALDRLLYEQYF

D: .
J: TRBJ2-2
size: many
V: TRBV12-3/TRBV12-4
DNA: TGTGCCAGCAGGTCAATCTCCGGGGAGCTGTTTTTT
CDR3: CASRSISGELFF

D: .
J: TRBJ1-4
size: many
V: TRBV28
DNA: TGTGCCAGCATGAGTTTAGCAACTAATGAAAAACTGTTTTTT
CDR3: CASMSLATNEKLFF

D: .
J: TRBJ2-1
size: many
V: TRBV3-1
DNA: TGTGCCAGCAGCCTCTCTACTACAGAGGATGAGCAGTTCTTC
CDR3: CASSLSTTEDEQFF

D: TRBD2
J: TRBJ2-7
size: few
V: TRBV20-1
DNA: TGCAGTGCTAGGCGCGCGGGGCGGGAGTCCTACGAGCAGTACTTC
CDR3: CSARRAGRESYEQYF

D: .
J: TRBJ2-7
size: few
V: TRBV6-1
DNA: TGTGCCAGCAGTGAAAGGAGGTCAGCTACCTACGAGCAGTACTTC
CDR3: CASSERRSATYEQYF

D: TRBD1
J: TRBJ1-1
size: many
V: TRBV11-1
DNA: TGTGCCAGCAGCTTCTCGGCAGGGGGCTCTGAAGCTTTCTTT
CDR3: CASSFSAGGSEAFF

D: .
J: TRBJ2-7
size: many
V: TRBV20-1
DNA: TGCAGTGCTAGAGGGCAGTACTTCTATGACGAGCAGTACTTC
CDR3: CSARGQYFYDEQYF

D: .
J: TRBJ1-6
size: few
V: TRBV19
DNA: TGTGCCAGTAGTACCACAGATCCCGCCGTCTATAATTCACCCCTCCACTTT
CDR3: CASSTTDPAVYNSPLHF

D: TRBD1
J: TRBJ2-2
size: many
V: TRBV30
DNA: TGTGCCTGGTGTCCGGGACAGGGTGTGGCCGGGGAGCTGTTTTTT
CDR3: CAWCPGQGVAGELFF

D: TRBD2
J: TRBJ2-1
size: few
V: TRBV5-1
DNA: TGCGCCAGCCAGCGGGAGGGCCTCGGTGATGAGCAGTTCTTC
CDR3: CASQREGLGDEQFF

D: TRBD1
J: TRBJ1-6
size: .
V: TRBV15
DNA: TGTGCCACCAGCAGGACAGGGGGATCACCCCTCCACTTT
CDR3: CATSRTGGSPLHF

D: .
J: TRBJ2-1
size: .
V: TRBV11-1
DNA: TGTGCCAGCAGTCGGCCGGGGTACTCCTACAATGAGCAGTTCTTC
CDR3: CASSRPGYSYNEQFF

D: .
J: TRBJ2-1
size: many
V: TRBV20-1
DNA: TGCAGTGCCCTCGGGGGGCAGGGGAGAAATGAGCAGTTCTTC
CDR3: CSALGGQGRNEQFF

D: TRBD1
J: TRBJ1-3
size: .
V: TRBV9
DNA: TGTGCCAGCAGCGAGAAGGGGGCCCAGCTCGATGGAAACACCATATATTTT
CDR3: CASSEKGAQLDGNTIYF

D: .
J: TRBJ2-7
size: .
V: TRBV5-1
DNA: TGCGCCAGCAGCCCGACACTATCCTACGAGCAGTACTTC
CDR3: CASSPTLSYEQYF

D: TRBD1
J: TRBJ1-1
size: few
V: TRBV30
DNA: TGTGCCTGGAGGCCGGGACAGGCTAGCACTGAAGCTTTCTTT
CDR3: CAWRPGQASTEAFF

D: TRBD2
J: TRBJ2-7
size: few
V: TRBV6-5
DNA: TGTGCCAGCAGTTACTCACCGGGGGGTGACTACGAGCAGTACTTC
CDR3: CASSYSPGGDYEQYF

D: .
J: TRBJ2-2
size: .
V: TRBV20-1
DNA: TGCAGTGCTAGAGATGGGGACACCGGGGAGCTGTTTTTT
CDR3: CSARDGDTGELFF

D: TRBD2
J: TRBJ2-7
size: few
V: TRBV12-3/TRBV12-4
DNA: TGTGCCAGCAGTAGCGGGAACTACGAGCAGTACTTC
CDR3: CASSSGNYEQYF

D: .
J: TRBJ1-2
size: .
V: TRBV6-5
DNA: TGTGCCAGCAGTTACCCCAGGGGAGGCTTTGGCTACACCTTC
CDR3: CASSYPRGGFGYTF